This T cell receptor beta chain derives from a study of human T cells and chemical hapten exposure. Study in general: An area of 2 cm by 2 cm on upper inner arm skin received 2% DPC for sensitization.

This clonotype was observed a few times. J lost 1 base, V lost 0 bases, and 4 bases had no gene match. Germline V gene sequence: CDR1 SGHRS, CDR2 YFSETQ. The CDR3 is made up of 15 amino acids. Time point reported: patch test 1, 2 weeks after DPC sensitization. This sample's treatment: therapeutic diphenylcyclopropenone sensitization with weekly scalp DPC. One entry per CDR3 protein, called by TCRdb with MiXCR from the RACE reads. The data hold roughly 120,000 distinct CDR3 sequences, with 12% observed a single time. V is TRBV5-1 and J is TRBJ2-7; the match to TRBD1 covers 7 bases. The sequencing here drew on whole blood, taken in connection with sensitization to the hapten diphenylcyclopropenone (DPC). The receptor's source is a woman in her 50s with alopecia areata. Some clones in this sample may be carry-over from other donors' samples. CDR3 sequence reads: CASSLAWGQSYEQYF. The DNA of the CDR3 is TGCGCCAGCAGCTTGGCCTGGGGACAGTCCTACGAGCAGTACTTC.